Presented here are 12 T cell receptor beta chains from one specimen sequenced in a study of cytomegalovirus exposure and HLA in healthy donors. The PCR used 60 Vbeta and 13 Jbeta primers. The assay was immunoSEQ multiplex PCR, and TCRdb's table has in-frame clones only and misses some. The sample lists about 110,000 clones, about 64% seen once, with approximately 2.8% in the top ten. What was sequenced was PBMCs. The receptors here all came from a female donor in good health and CMV-seronegative.

V gene TRBV29-1 combines with J gene TRBJ2-2; tentatively, D is TRBD1 (7 bases). Germline V gene lookup returns CDR1 SQVTM and CDR2 ANQGSEA. This CDR3 comprises 12 residues. CDR3 in amino acids: CQARGAGGELFF. CDR3 DNA sequence: TGCCAGGCCAGGGGGGCGGGCGGGGAGCTGTTTTTT.

The V gene is TRBV6-5, the J gene TRBJ1-3, with unresolved D. There are 15 residues in the CDR3. CDR1 is MNHEY and CDR2 is SVGAGI in the germline V gene. V was trimmed by 5 bases and J by 1 base, leaving 12 bases between them. CDR3 sequence reads: CASSRERFSGNTIYF. CDR3 DNA: TGTGCCAGCAGTCGGGAGCGATTTTCTGGAAACACCATATATTTT.

J is TRBJ2-3 and V is TRBV29-1; 9 bases line up with TRBD2. The germline gives CDR1 SQVTM, CDR2 ANQGSEA. V shed 4 bases and J 2 bases; nucleotides not matched to a gene: 7. The CDR3 has 15 residues. CDR3 loop: CSVAGASGNTDTQYF. In nucleotides, the CDR3 is TGCAGCGTTGCGGGGGCTAGCGGGAACACAGATACGCAGTATTTT.

The chain uses TRBV4-1 and TRBJ2-2; a possible D gene is TRBD2 (5 bases). Trimming cost V 3 bases and J 5 bases, with 10 bases left between them. This CDR3 region has 14 residues. Looked up from germline, CDR1 is MGHRA and CDR2 is YSYEKL. CDR3 nucleotide sequence: TGCGCCAGCAGCCATCCCGGGGTGACCGGGGAGCTGTTTTTT. This codes for CASSHPGVTGELFF.

V is TRBV2 and J is TRBJ2-7; 7 positions agree with TRBD2. Germline CDR1 and CDR2: SNHLY and FYNNEI. V shed 3 bases, J shed 6 bases, and the junction held 11 bases outside the gene matches. The CDR3 is 15 amino acids. Here the CDR3 DNA reads TGTGCCAGCAGTGACTGGGGGGGGTCGATTGGCGAGCAGTACTTC. Its translation is CASSDWGGSIGEQYF.

J is TRBJ2-4 and V is TRBV11-2; 9 nucleotides agree with TRBD2. The CDR3 sequence is 16 residues long. Germline V CDR1 and CDR2: SGHAT, FQNNGV. Trimming at V came to 3 bases and at J to 2 bases, leaving 5 bases not matched to a gene. In DNA, the CDR3 is TGTGCCAGCAGCTTTCGCGGGGGGGCTTCCAAAAACATTCAGTACTTC. Translating it yields CASSFRGGASKNIQYF.

The J gene is TRBJ1-1, the V gene TRBV5-1; TRBD1 agrees at 7 bases. J lost 7 bases, V lost 4 bases, and 10 bases had no gene match. This CDR3 has 14 amino acids. The V gene's germline CDR1 is SGHRS and CDR2 YFSETQ. CDR3: CASSPSLDRVEAFF. DNA of the CDR3: TGCGCCAGCAGCCCGAGCTTAGACAGGGTTGAAGCTTTCTTT. Full variable domain (outside the CDR3, taken from reference TRBV5-1 and TRBJ1-1): KAGVTQTPRYLIKTRGQQVTLSCSPISGHRSVSWYQQTPGQGLQFLFEYFSETQRNKGNFPGRFSGRQFSNSRSEMNVSTLELGDSALYLCASSPSLDRVEAFFGQGTRLTVV.

This clone was counted once. The chain links TRBV7-9 to TRBJ2-1; perhaps TRBD2 as D (5 bases). V lost 6 bases, J lost 10 bases, and 16 bases lay in between. Germline CDR1 is SEHNR and CDR2 is FQNEAQ (reference sequence). The CDR3 totals 13 residues. The CDR3 nucleotides are TGTGCCAGCAGGGACTCCCAAAGGAAGGAGCAGTTCTTC. It encodes CASRDSQRKEQFF.

The chain employs TRBV28 and TRBJ2-7; 9 nucleotides match TRBD1. The length of the CDR3 is 14 residues. CDR1 and CDR2 (germline): MDHEN, SYDVKM. With 4 bases clipped from V and 2 bases from J, the junction kept 3 bases outside the gene matches. CDR3 nucleotides: TGTGCCAGCAGTTCCGGGACAGGGACCTACGAGCAGTACTTC. Translating it yields CASSSGTGTYEQYF.

The V and J genes are TRBV28 and TRBJ2-5; perhaps TRBD1 as D (7 bases). Germline-derived CDR1 and CDR2 are MDHEN and SYDVKM. V was cut by 6 bases and J by 5 bases, with 13 bases left in between. This CDR3 spans 13 amino acids. The DNA of the CDR3 is TGTGCCAGCAGAGGAGGGGGCGCGGAGACCCAGTACTTC. Its protein is CASRGGGAETQYF.

This chain joins TRBV9 and TRBJ2-1; 8 bases align to TRBD2. Unmatched junction bases numbered 8, after V lost 3 bases and J lost 12 bases. Germline-derived CDR1 and CDR2 are SGDLS and YYNGEE. The CDR3 length is 13 residues. CDR3 residues: CASSGGAGGGQFF. In DNA, the CDR3 is TGTGCCAGCAGCGGGGGGGCGGGAGGCGGGCAGTTCTTC. Full variable domain (outside the CDR3, taken from reference TRBV9 and TRBJ2-1): DSGVTQTPKHLITATGQRVTLRCSPRSGDLSVYWYQQSLDQGLQFLIQYYNGEERAKGNILERFSAQQFPDLHSELNLSSLELGDSALYFCASSGGAGGGQFFGPGTRLTVL.

The chain uses TRBV2 and TRBJ1-2; 7 bases are a match to TRBD1. Germline lookup yields CDR1 SNHLY and CDR2 FYNNEI. J lost 4 bases, V lost 5 bases, and 10 bases had no gene match. This CDR3 is 15 amino acids long. CDR3 in amino acids: CASSKDRPQGYGYTF. Here the CDR3 DNA reads TGTGCCAGCAGTAAGGACAGGCCGCAGGGCTATGGCTACACCTTC.